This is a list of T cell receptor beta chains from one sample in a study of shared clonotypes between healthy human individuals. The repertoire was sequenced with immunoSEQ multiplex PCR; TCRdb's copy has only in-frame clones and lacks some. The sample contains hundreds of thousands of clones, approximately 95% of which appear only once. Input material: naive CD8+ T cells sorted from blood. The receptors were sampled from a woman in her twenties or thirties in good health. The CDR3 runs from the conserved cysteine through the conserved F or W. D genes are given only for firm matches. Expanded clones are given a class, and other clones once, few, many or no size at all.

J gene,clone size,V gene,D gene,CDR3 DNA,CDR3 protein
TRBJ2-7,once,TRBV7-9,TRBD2,TGTGCCAGCAGCCAGCGGGGCAGCTCCTACGAGCAGTACTTC,CASSQRGSSYEQYF
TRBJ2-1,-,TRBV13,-,TGTGCCAGCAGCTTTGGGCGGGCAGGGACCTACAATGAGCAGTTCTTC,CASSFGRAGTYNEQFF
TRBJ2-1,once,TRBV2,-,TGTGCCAGCAGTGAGCTAGCGTCCTACAATGAGCAGTTCTTC,CASSELASYNEQFF
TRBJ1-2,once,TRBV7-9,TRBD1,TGTGCCAGCAGCCATCCGACACGAACCGGGACAGGGTACGGCTACACCTTC,CASSHPTRTGTGYGYTF
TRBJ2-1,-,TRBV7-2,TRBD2,TGTGCCAGCAGGATTTTAGCGGGAGGGCAATCTGGGAATGAGCAGTTCTTC,CASRILAGGQSGNEQFF
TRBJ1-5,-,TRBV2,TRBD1,TGTGCCAGCATGGGACAGGGGAATCAGCCCCAGCATTTT,CASMGQGNQPQHF
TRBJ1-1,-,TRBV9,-,TGTGCCAGCAGCGGCATGTTGAGCACTGAAGCTTTCTTT,CASSGMLSTEAFF
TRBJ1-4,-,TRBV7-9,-,TGTGCCAGCACCGGTACGGATGAAAAACTGTTTTTT,CASTGTDEKLFF
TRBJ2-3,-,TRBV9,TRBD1,TGTGCCAGCAGCGTCGAGACAGGGGGCGAGGCAGATACGCAGTATTTT,CASSVETGGEADTQYF
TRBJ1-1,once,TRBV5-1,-,TGCGCCAGCAGCTCAGGGGATAGGAAGGCTGAAGCTTTCTTT,CASSSGDRKAEAFF
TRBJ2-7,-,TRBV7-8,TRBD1,TGTGCCAGCAGCCCAGGGGGCACCTACGAGCAGTACTTC,CASSPGGTYEQYF
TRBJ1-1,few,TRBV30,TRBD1,TGTGCCTGGTCTACAGGGGAGGACACTGAAGCTTTCTTT,CAWSTGEDTEAFF
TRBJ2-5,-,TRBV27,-,TGTGCCAGCAGGTCCTCAAGAGGGACCCAGTACTTC,CASRSSRGTQYF
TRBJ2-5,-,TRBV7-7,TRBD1,TGTGCCAGCAGCCCGCAGGGGGTCCTGGGGGAGACCCAGTACTTC,CASSPQGVLGETQYF
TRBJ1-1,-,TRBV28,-,TGTGCCAGCAGTTTTAGGATAAACACTGAAGCTTTCTTT,CASSFRINTEAFF
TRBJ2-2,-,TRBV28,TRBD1,TGTGCCAGCAGTTTACGGCAGGGGGCCGGGGAGCTGTTTTTT,CASSLRQGAGELFF
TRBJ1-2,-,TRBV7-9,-,TGTGCCAGTATGATAGGGGGTGAGAACTATGGCTACACCTTC,CASMIGGENYGYTF
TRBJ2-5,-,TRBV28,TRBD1,TGTGCCAGCAGTTTTGGGACAGGGATGGAGACCCAGTACTTC,CASSFGTGMETQYF
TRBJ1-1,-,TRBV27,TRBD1,TGTGCCAGCACCCCGACAGGGTCGAACACTGAAGCTTTCTTT,CASTPTGSNTEAFF
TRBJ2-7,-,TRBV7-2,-,TGTGCCAGCAGCTTTAGCGAAAGCTCCTACGAGCAGTACTTC,CASSFSESSYEQYF
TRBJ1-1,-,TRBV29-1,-,TGCAGCGTTGAAACAATGGGAGAAGCTTTCTTT,CSVETMGEAFF
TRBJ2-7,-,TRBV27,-,TGTGCCAGCAGTTCCAAGGGAACCACCTACGAGCAGTACTTC,CASSSKGTTYEQYF
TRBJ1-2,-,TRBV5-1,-,TGCGCCAGCAGCCGAGGGGTGGTCCCAGATGGCTACACCTTC,CASSRGVVPDGYTF
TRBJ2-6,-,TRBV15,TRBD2,TGTGCCACCAGCACACGGGGGGGGCCTGGGGCCAACGTCCTGACTTTC,CATSTRGGPGANVLTF
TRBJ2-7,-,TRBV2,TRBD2,TGTGCCAGCAGTGAGGGCTCTAGCGGAAGCTCCTACGAGCAGTACTTC,CASSEGSSGSSYEQYF
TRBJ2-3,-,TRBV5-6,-,TGTGCCAGCAGCTTGGATCGAGCGCGAAGCACAGATACGCAGTATTTT,CASSLDRARSTDTQYF
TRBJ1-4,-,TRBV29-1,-,TGCAGCGTTGAAGATTTTCAGGCAGGATCGGAAAAACTGTTTTTT,CSVEDFQAGSEKLFF
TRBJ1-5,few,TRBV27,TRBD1,TGTGCCAGCTCTCCGGGACAGGGGGATCAGCCCCAGCATTTT,CASSPGQGDQPQHF
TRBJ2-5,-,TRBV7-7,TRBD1,TGTGCCAGCAGCCCGGCCGGGACAGGGTACCAAGAGACCCAGTACTTC,CASSPAGTGYQETQYF
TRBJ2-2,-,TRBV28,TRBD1,TGTGCCAGCAGTCCCCCCCAGACAGGGCCGAACACCGGGGAGCTGTTTTTT,CASSPPQTGPNTGELFF
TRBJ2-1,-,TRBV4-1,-,TGCGCCAGCAGCCGAGAGACCGGGAGCGATTGGAATGAGCAGTTCTTC,CASSRETGSDWNEQFF
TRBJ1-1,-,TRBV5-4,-,TGTGCCACGGCGCCGACTCCCCAACCTGAAGCTTTCTTT,CATAPTPQPEAFF
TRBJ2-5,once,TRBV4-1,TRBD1,TGCGCCAGCAGCCAAGACTCCGGACAGGGGTGGGAGACCCAGTACTTC,CASSQDSGQGWETQYF
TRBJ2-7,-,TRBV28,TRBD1,TGTGCCAGCAGCAACCGGGACAGGCACTACGAGCAGTACTTC,CASSNRDRHYEQYF
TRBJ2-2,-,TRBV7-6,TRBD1,TGTGCCAGCAGCTTAGAATTCCCAGGGGGGAACACCGGGGAGCTGTTTTTT,CASSLEFPGGNTGELFF
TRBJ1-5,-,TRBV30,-,TGTGCCTGGAGTGGTGGTGCAGGCCATCAGCCCCAGCATTTT,CAWSGGAGHQPQHF
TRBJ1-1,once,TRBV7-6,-,TGTGCCAGCAGCACCCGTGGACTGGCTGAAGCTTTCTTT,CASSTRGLAEAFF
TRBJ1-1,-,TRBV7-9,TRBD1,TGTGCCAGCAGCTCCCGACAGGGCCACTCGAACACTGAAGCTTTCTTT,CASSSRQGHSNTEAFF
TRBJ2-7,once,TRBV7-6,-,TGTGCCAGCAGCTTAGCCCAGGTCCCTTTGGATGGCGAGCAGTACTTC,CASSLAQVPLDGEQYF
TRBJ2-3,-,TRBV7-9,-,TGTGCCAGCAGCTTACAAGGACTATACACAGATACGCAGTATTTT,CASSLQGLYTDTQYF
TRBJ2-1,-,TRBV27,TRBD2,TGTGCCAGCAGTTTAATCGGGAGCGGGGCGGGGAATGAGCAGTTCTTC,CASSLIGSGAGNEQFF
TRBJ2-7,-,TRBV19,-,TGTGCCAGTAGGCAAATCCGAAACGAGCAGTACTTC,CASRQIRNEQYF
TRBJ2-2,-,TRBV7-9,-,TGTGCCAGCAGCTACCACAGGACTGGGAACACCGGGGAGCTGTTTTTT,CASSYHRTGNTGELFF
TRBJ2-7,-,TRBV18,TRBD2,TGTGCCAGCTCACCAATAGGCGGGGGGATTTACGAGCAGTACTTC,CASSPIGGGIYEQYF
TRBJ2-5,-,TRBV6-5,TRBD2,TGTGCCAGCAGTTATTTTGGGACACTAGCGGAAGAGACCCAGTACTTC,CASSYFGTLAEETQYF
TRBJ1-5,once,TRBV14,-,TGTGCCAGCAGCCTTGCCCCTTATCAGCCCCAGCATTTT,CASSLAPYQPQHF